The 9 T cell receptor beta chains reported below all come from one sample, sequenced in a study of blood T cell repertoires in COVID-19. The protocol was immunoSEQ multiplex PCR, while the TCRdb copy is restricted to in-frame clones and leaves out a portion. The table lists under 150,000 clones, 86% of them singletons. The sequencing sample was made of peripheral blood. The receptors come from a woman in her forties or fifties who had recovered from COVID-19.

This clone was seen just once. The chain joins TRBV6-5 to TRBJ2-3; 8 bases agree with TRBD1. V was pared by 6 bases and J by 4 bases, with 6 bases of the junction left unmatched. The CDR3 is made up of 14 amino acids. Germline CDR1 reads MNHEY; CDR2 reads SVGAGI. In DNA, the CDR3 is TGTGCCAGCAGCGCGGACAGGGTGTCAGATACGCAGTATTTT. Its translation: CASSADRVSDTQYF.

V usage is TRBV6-5 and J usage is TRBJ2-2, with TRBD1 matching 7 bases. This CDR3 region has 14 residues. The V and J ends lost 6 bases and 6 bases, in that order; junction bases with no gene match: 7. Germline V lookup: CDR1 MNHEY, CDR2 SVGAGI. DNA for the CDR3: TGTGCCAGCAGGACAGGGATTCAGGCCGGGGAGCTGTTTTTT. Residues: CASRTGIQAGELFF.

The chain joins TRBV19 to TRBJ1-2, with D possibly being TRBD1 (5 bases). The CDR3 runs 18 residues. Germline CDR1 LNHDA, CDR2 SQIVND (reference sequence). Trimming left V 5 bases short and J 3 bases short, with 25 bases between. DNA of the CDR3: TGTGCCAGTAGTCTTATTTGGACAAGACGTAACTGGTACTATGGCTACACCTTC. It translates to CASSLIWTRRNWYYGYTF.

This clone was counted once. This sequence joins TRBV7-2 and TRBJ2-1, with 9 bases lining up with TRBD2. This CDR3 contains 13 residues. The V and J ends lost 5 bases and 10 bases, in that order; junction bases with no gene match: 6. CDR1 is SGHTA and CDR2 is FQGNSA in the germline V gene. This CDR3 is CASSNSGGYEQFF. The DNA of the CDR3 is TGTGCCAGCAGCAATAGCGGGGGATACGAGCAGTTCTTC.

The genes are TRBV24-1 and TRBJ1-1, with 7 bases lining up with TRBD1. The CDR3 sequence is 11 residues long. J was trimmed by 8 bases and V by 7 bases; bases with no gene match: 3. Germline CDR1 and CDR2: KGHDR and SFDVKD. The CDR3 spells CATREGAEAFF. CDR3 DNA: TGTGCCACCAGGGAGGGGGCAGAAGCTTTCTTT.

This chain joins TRBV11-2 and TRBJ2-4; D remains ambiguous. CDR1 and CDR2 from the germline V gene are SGHAT and FQNNGV. The CDR3 has 16 residues. Trimming took off 0 bases at V and 10 bases at J, with 19 bases between the two ends. The CDR3 bases are TGTGCCAGCAGCTTAGACCGAGCCGTTTTCCCCCCTATTCAGTACTTC. This translates into CASSLDRAVFPPIQYF.

This sequence joins TRBV7-8 and TRBJ2-7; 8 nucleotides line up with TRBD2. The ends lost 5 bases at V and 2 bases at J; junction bases unmatched: 11. Germline V gene data show CDR1 as SGHVS and CDR2 as FQNEAQ. This CDR3 comprises 16 residues. The CDR3 DNA sequence: TGTGCCAGCAGCAACGGGAGAGCGGGAGACCCCTACGAGCAGTACTTC. It codes for CASSNGRAGDPYEQYF. The entire variable domain, with the rest obtained from reference TRBV7-8 and TRBJ2-7, is as follows: GAGVSQSPRYKVAKRGQDVALRCDPISGHVSLFWYQQALGQGPEFLTYFQNEAQLDKSGLPSDRFFAERPEGSVSTLKIQRTQQEDSAVYLCASSNGRAGDPYEQYFGPGTRLTVT.

The chain recombines TRBV9 with TRBJ2-2; tentatively, D is TRBD2 (6 bases). Trimming pared 2 bases from V and 5 bases from J, leaving 7 bases between. The length of the CDR3 is 13 residues. CDR1 and CDR2 from the germline V gene are SGDLS and YYNGEE. DNA for the CDR3: TGTGCCAGCAGCGTGGAGGGGACCGGGGAGCTGTTTTTT. Encoded protein: CASSVEGTGELFF.

The V call is TRBV25-1, the J call TRBJ1-5, with D uncertain. Per germline, CDR1 MGHDK and CDR2 SYGVNS. Trimming cost V 5 bases and J 4 bases, with 15 bases left between them. CDR3 size: 15 residues. CDR3 amino acids: CASSPGKWENQPQHF. The CDR3 DNA sequence: TGTGCCAGCAGTCCGGGGAAGTGGGAAAATCAGCCCCAGCATTTT.